This T cell receptor beta chain was identified during a study of shared clonotypes between healthy human individuals. Study findings and constraints: Clonotypes not shared had lower generation probabilities than those common to all four donors.

This clone showed up just once. Antigen specificity is unknown. Assay runs were performed at deep level. Generated by immunoSEQ multiplex PCR, the TCRdb table keeps only in-frame clones and is missing some. The sample consists of roughly 1.4 million clones, about 98.5% of them appearing once. The TCR comes from a man aged 30-40 years in good health. What was sequenced was naive CD4+ T cells sorted from blood. Subset meaning: CD45RA+ positively selected.

CDR3 bases: TGTGCCAGCAGCCGACAAGTAACCTACGAGCAGTACTTC. Protein: CASSRQVTYEQYF. This chain links TRBV7-9 with TRBJ2-7, with D unclear. Trimming took 5 bases from V and 2 from J, leaving 10 bases between them. CDR1 and CDR2 (germline): SEHNR, FQNEAQ (reference sequence). The CDR3 sequence is 13 residues long.